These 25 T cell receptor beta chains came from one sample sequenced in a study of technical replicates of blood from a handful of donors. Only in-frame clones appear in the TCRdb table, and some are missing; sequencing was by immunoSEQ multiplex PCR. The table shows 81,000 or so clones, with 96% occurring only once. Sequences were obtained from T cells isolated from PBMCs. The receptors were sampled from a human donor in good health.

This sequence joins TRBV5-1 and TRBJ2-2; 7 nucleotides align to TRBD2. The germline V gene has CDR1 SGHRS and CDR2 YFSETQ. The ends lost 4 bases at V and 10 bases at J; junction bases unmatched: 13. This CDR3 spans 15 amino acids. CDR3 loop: CASSPWTREGEELFF. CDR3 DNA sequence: TGCGCCAGCAGCCCCTGGACTAGGGAAGGAGAGGAGCTGTTTTTT.

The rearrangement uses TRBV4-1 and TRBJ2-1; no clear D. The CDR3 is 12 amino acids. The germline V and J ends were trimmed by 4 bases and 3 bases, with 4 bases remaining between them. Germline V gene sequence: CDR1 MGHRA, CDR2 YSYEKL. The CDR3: CASSLSYNEQFF. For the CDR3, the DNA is TGCGCCAGCAGCCTCAGCTACAATGAGCAGTTCTTC.

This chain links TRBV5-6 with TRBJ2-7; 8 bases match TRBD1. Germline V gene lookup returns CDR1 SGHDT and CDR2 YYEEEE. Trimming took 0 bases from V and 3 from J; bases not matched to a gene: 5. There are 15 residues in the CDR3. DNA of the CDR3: TGTGCCAGCAGCTTGGGGACAGGGTACAACTACGAGCAGTACTTC. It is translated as CASSLGTGYNYEQYF.

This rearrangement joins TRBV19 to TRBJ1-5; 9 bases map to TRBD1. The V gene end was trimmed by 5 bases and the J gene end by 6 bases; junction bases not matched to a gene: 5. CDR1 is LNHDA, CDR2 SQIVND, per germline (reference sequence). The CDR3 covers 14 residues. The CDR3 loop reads CASSSGQGFQPQHF. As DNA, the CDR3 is TGTGCCAGTAGTTCCGGACAGGGGTTTCAGCCCCAGCATTTT.

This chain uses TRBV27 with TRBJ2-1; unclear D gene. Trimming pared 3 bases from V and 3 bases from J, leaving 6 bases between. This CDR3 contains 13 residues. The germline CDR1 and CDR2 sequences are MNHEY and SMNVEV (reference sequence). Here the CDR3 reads CASSFSGYNEQFF. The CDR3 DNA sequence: TGTGCCAGCAGTTTTTCAGGCTACAATGAGCAGTTCTTC.

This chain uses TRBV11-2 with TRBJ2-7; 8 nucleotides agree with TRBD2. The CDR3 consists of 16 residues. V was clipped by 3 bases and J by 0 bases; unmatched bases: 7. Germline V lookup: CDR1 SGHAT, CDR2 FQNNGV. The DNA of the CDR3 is TGTGCCAGCAGCTTCGCCACTAGCGGCCCCTCCTACGAGCAGTACTTC. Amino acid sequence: CASSFATSGPSYEQYF.

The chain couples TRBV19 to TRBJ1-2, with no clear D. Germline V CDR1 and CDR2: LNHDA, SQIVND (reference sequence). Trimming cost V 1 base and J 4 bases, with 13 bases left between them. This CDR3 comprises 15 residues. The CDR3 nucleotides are TGTGCCAGTAGTATAGGGGAAGCGGCAGTCTATGGCTACACCTTC. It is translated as CASSIGEAAVYGYTF. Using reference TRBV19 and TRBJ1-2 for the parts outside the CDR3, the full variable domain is DGGITQSPKYLFRKEGQNVTLSCEQNLNHDAMYWYRQDPGQGLRLIYYSQIVNDFQKGDIAEGYSVSREKKESFPLTVTSAQKNPTAFYLCASSIGEAAVYGYTFGSGTRLTVV.

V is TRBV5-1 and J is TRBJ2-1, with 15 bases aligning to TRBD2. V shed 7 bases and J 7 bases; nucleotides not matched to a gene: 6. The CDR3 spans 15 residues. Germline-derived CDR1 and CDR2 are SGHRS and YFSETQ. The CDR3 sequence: CASQKGTSGGNEQFF. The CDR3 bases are TGCGCCAGCCAAAAAGGGACTAGCGGGGGGAATGAGCAGTTCTTC.

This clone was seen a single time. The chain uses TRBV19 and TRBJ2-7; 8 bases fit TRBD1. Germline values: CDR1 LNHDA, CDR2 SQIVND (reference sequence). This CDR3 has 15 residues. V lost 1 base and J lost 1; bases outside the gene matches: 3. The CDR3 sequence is CASSIGQGRSYEQYF. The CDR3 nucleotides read TGTGCCAGTAGTATAGGACAGGGGAGGTCCTACGAGCAGTACTTC.

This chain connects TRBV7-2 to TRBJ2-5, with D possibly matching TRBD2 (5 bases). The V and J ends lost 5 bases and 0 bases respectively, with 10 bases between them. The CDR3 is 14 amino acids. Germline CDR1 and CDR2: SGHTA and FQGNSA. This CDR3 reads CASSANGDQETQYF. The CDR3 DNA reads TGTGCCAGCAGCGCGAACGGGGACCAAGAGACCCAGTACTTC.

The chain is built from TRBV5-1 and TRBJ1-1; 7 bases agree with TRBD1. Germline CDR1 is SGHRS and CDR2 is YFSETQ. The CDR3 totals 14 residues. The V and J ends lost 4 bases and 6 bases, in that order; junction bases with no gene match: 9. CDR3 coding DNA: TGCGCCAGCAGCAAGACAGGGTCTGACTCTGAAGCTTTCTTT. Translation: CASSKTGSDSEAFF.

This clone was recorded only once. As DNA, the CDR3 is TGTGCCAGCAGCTTAGCATTTAGGACAGTCTATAATTCACCCCTCCACTTT. This gives the protein CASSLAFRTVYNSPLHF. The rearrangement links TRBV11-2 to TRBJ1-6; a possible D gene is TRBD1 (6 bases). This CDR3 region has 17 residues. The V gene lost 1 base and the J gene lost 3 bases, with 13 bases spanning the gap. CDR1 SGHAT and CDR2 FQNNGV come from the germline V gene.

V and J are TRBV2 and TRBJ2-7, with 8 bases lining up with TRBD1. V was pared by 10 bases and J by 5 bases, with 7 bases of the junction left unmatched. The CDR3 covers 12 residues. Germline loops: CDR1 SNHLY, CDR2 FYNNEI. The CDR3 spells CANSDRADEQYF. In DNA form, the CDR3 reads TGTGCCAACTCGGACAGGGCGGACGAGCAGTACTTC.

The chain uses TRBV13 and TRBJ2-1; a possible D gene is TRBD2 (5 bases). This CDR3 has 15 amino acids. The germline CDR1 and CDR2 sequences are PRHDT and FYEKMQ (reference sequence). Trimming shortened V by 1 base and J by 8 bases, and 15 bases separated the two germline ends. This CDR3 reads CASSLAWTFGDEQFF. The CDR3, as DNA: TGTGCCAGCAGCTTAGCCTGGACTTTCGGGGATGAGCAGTTCTTC.

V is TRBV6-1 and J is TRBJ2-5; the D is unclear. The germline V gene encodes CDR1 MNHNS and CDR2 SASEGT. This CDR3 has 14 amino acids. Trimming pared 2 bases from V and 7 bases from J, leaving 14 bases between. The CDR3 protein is CASSEHTPAGTQYF. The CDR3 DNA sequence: TGTGCCAGCAGTGAACACACACCCGCTGGGACCCAGTACTTC.

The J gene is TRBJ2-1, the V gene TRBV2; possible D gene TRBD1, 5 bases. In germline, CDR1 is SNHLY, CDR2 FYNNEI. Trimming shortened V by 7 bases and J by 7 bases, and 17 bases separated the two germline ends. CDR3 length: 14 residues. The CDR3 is CASKAVKGSNEQFF. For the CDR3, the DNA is TGTGCCAGCAAGGCAGTAAAGGGGTCAAATGAGCAGTTCTTC.

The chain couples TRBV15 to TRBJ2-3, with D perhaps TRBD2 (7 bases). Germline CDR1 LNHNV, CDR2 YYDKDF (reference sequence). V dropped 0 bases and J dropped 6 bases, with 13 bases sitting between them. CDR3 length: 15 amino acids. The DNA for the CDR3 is TGTGCCACCAGCAGAGACGGGGGGACAAGCGATACGCAGTATTTT. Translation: CATSRDGGTSDTQYF. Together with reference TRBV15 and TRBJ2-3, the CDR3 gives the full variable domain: DAMVIQNPRYQVTQFGKPVTLSCSQTLNHNVMYWYQQKSSQAPKLLFHYYDKDFNNEADTPDNFQSRRPNTSFCFLDIRSPGLGDTAMYLCATSRDGGTSDTQYFGPGTRLTVL.

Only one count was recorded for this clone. The CDR3 DNA reads TGTGCCACCTCACTGGGCGGACTCAATCAGCCCCAGCATTTT. Its protein is CATSLGGLNQPQHF. The rearrangement uses TRBV10-3 and TRBJ1-5; D remains ambiguous. Germline V CDR1 and CDR2: ENHRY, SYGVKD. The CDR3 runs to 14 residues. Trimming left V 10 bases short and J 3 bases short, with 16 bases between.

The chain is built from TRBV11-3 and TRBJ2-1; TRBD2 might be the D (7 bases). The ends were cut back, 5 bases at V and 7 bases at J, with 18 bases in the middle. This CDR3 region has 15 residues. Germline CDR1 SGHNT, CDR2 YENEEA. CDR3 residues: CASSRGGRVGNEQFF. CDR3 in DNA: TGTGCCAGCAGCAGGGGGGGCAGGGTAGGTAATGAGCAGTTCTTC.

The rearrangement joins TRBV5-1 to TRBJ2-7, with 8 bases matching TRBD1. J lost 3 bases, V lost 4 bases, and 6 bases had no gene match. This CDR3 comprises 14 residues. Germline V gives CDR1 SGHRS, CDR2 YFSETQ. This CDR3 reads CASSQGQDNYEQYF. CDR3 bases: TGCGCCAGCAGCCAGGGACAGGACAACTACGAGCAGTACTTC.

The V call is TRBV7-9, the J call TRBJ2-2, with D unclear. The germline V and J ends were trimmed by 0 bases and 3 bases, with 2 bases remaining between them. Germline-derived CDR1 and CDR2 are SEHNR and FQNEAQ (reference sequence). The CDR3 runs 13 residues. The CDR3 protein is CASSLADTGELFF. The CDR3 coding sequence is TGTGCCAGCAGCTTAGCCGACACCGGGGAGCTGTTTTTT.

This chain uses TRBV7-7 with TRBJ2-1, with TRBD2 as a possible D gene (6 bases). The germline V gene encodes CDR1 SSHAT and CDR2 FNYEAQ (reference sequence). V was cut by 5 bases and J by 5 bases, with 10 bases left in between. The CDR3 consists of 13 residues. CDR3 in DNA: TGTGCCAGCAGCCTCGGGAGAAACAATGAGCAGTTCTTC. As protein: CASSLGRNNEQFF.

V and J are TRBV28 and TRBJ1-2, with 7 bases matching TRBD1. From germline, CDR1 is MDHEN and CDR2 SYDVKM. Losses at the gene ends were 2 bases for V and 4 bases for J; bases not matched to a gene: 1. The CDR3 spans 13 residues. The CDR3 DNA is TGTGCCAGCAGTTTAGAGGGGGCCTATGGCTACACCTTC. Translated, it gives CASSLEGAYGYTF.

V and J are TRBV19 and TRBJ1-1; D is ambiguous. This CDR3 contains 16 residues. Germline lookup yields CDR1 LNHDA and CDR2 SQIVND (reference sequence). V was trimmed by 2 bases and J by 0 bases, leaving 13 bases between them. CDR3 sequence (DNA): TGTGCCAGTAGTATAACGCACAGCTTGATGAACACTGAAGCTTTCTTT. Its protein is CASSITHSLMNTEAFF.

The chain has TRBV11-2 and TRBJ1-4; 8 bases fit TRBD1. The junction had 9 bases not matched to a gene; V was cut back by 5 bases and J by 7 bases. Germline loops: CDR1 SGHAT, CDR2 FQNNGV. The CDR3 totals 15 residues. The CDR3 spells CASSHGQGGSEKLFF. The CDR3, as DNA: TGTGCCAGCAGCCACGGACAGGGAGGGAGTGAAAAACTGTTTTTT.